This is a list of T cell receptor beta chains from one sample in a study of blood T cell repertoires in COVID-19. Only in-frame clones appear in the TCRdb table, and some are missing; sequencing was by immunoSEQ multiplex PCR. The sample yields roughly 170,000 clones, approximately 90% seen once. The sample taken for sequencing was peripheral blood. All receptors derive from a woman aged 70-85 years with COVID-19, enrolled during active disease. Each CDR3 is given with its conserved first and last residue. The D gene is left open where the match is weak. Only some rows state a clone size, as once, few, many or a class for expanded clones.

TRBJ2-3,TRBV1,few,-,CTSNPPRTDTQYF,TGCACCAGCAATCCACCTAGAACAGATACGCAGTATTTT
TRBJ2-7,TRBV6-2/TRBV6-3,-,TRBD2,CASSYSSGRIYEQYF,TGTGCCAGCAGTTACTCTAGCGGGAGAATCTACGAGCAGTACTTC
TRBJ2-3,TRBV7-3,-,-,CASSLMGLVTDTQYF,TGTGCCAGCAGCTTAATGGGCTTAGTCACAGATACGCAGTATTTT
TRBJ2-1,TRBV7-3,-,-,CASSLTLGIPGNEQFF,TGTGCCAGCAGCCTAACCCTGGGGATCCCGGGAAATGAGCAGTTCTTC
TRBJ2-1,TRBV10-1,once,TRBD2,CASSEGFRTGERGTSGRAYNEQFF,TGCGCCAGCAGTGAGGGTTTCCGGACAGGGGAGAGAGGGACTAGCGGGAGAGCCTACAATGAGCAGTTCTTC
TRBJ2-1,TRBV12-3/TRBV12-4,-,-,CASSYPSGNEQFF,TGTGCCAGCAGTTACCCGAGCGGGAATGAGCAGTTCTTC
TRBJ2-7,TRBV7-6,once,TRBD2,CASSFGGTSGSTDEQYF,TGTGCCAGCAGCTTCGGAGGGACTAGCGGGAGTACGGACGAGCAGTACTTC
TRBJ1-3,TRBV29-1,-,-,CSAGRDSGNTIYF,TGCAGCGCCGGACGGGACTCTGGAAACACCATATATTTT
TRBJ2-7,TRBV6-5,-,TRBD1,CASSPDRGSREQYF,TGTGCCAGCAGTCCGGACAGGGGGTCTCGTGAGCAGTACTTC
TRBJ2-7,TRBV4-2,-,-,CASSQGNRGYEQYF,TGTGCCAGCAGCCAAGGTAATAGGGGGTACGAGCAGTACTTC
TRBJ1-5,TRBV5-1,many,-,CASSYSGNQPQHF,TGCGCCAGCAGCTATTCAGGTAATCAGCCCCAGCATTTT
TRBJ2-7,TRBV10-3,-,TRBD1,CAISGRGTGDEQYF,TGTGCCATCAGTGGTCGGGGGACAGGGGACGAGCAGTACTTC
TRBJ2-1,TRBV19,-,TRBD2,CASSLLAGPSRVNEQFF,TGTGCCAGTAGTCTCCTAGCGGGCCCCTCTCGGGTCAATGAGCAGTTCTTC
TRBJ1-5,TRBV15,-,-,CATSFMSQGNQPQHF,TGTGCCACCAGCTTTATGTCCCAGGGAAATCAGCCCCAGCATTTT
TRBJ2-7,TRBV28,-,TRBD2,CASSLTLGLAGTVQYF,TGTGCCAGCAGTCTTACCCTCGGGCTAGCGGGGACGGTGCAGTACTTC
TRBJ1-1,TRBV6-1,-,-,CASSDTQGNTEAFF,TGTGCCAGCAGTGACACCCAGGGAAACACTGAAGCTTTCTTT
TRBJ1-5,TRBV10-3,-,TRBD1,CAISETGGAGQPQHF,TGTGCCATCAGTGAGACAGGGGGCGCGGGTCAGCCCCAGCATTTT
TRBJ2-1,TRBV30,-,-,CAWNRYNEQFF,TGTGCCTGGAATCGGTACAATGAGCAGTTCTTC
TRBJ2-2,TRBV3-1/TRBV3-2,-,-,CASSQRHQSSGATTGELFF,TGTGCCAGCAGCCAGCGACACCAAAGTAGCGGAGCTACAACCGGGGAGCTGTTTTTT
TRBJ2-1,TRBV5-4,-,-,CASSIDPRGEQFF,TGTGCCAGCAGCATCGATCCTAGGGGTGAGCAGTTCTTC
TRBJ2-2,TRBV4-1,-,TRBD1,CASSDWQGVHTGELFF,TGCGCCAGCAGCGATTGGCAGGGGGTCCACACCGGGGAGCTGTTTTTT
TRBJ1-4,TRBV28,-,TRBD1,CASRAPGTGDEKLFF,TGTGCCAGCAGGGCTCCTGGGACAGGCGATGAAAAACTGTTTTTT
TRBJ1-1,TRBV6-5,-,-,CASRPKPDSPTEAFF,TGTGCCAGCAGACCGAAGCCTGACAGCCCGACTGAAGCTTTCTTT
TRBJ1-4,TRBV5-4,-,TRBD1,CASSVKTGAGAEKLFF,TGTGCCAGCAGCGTAAAGACAGGGGCCGGGGCTGAAAAACTGTTTTTT
TRBJ1-1,TRBV3-1/TRBV3-2,-,-,CASRDPGAGNTEAFF,TGTGCCAGCAGGGACCCAGGGGCTGGGAACACTGAAGCTTTCTTT
TRBJ2-7,TRBV3-1/TRBV3-2,-,-,CASSPASSYEQYF,TGTGCCAGCAGCCCCGCCAGCTCCTACGAGCAGTACTTC
TRBJ2-5,TRBV29-1,-,TRBD2,CSLRVASGSETQYF,TGCAGCCTGAGGGTGGCTAGCGGGAGTGAGACCCAGTACTTC
TRBJ1-2,TRBV19,-,TRBD1,CASSRLTGGHGYTF,TGTGCCAGTTCCCGGTTGACAGGGGGTCATGGCTACACCTTC
TRBJ2-5,TRBV21-1,-,-,CASSKGFRAGGQETQYF,TGTGCCAGCAGCAAAGGATTTCGGGCAGGGGGTCAAGAGACCCAGTACTTC
TRBJ1-1,TRBV5-4,-,-,CASSPKSAGNTEAFF,TGTGCCAGCAGCCCGAAATCGGCAGGGAACACTGAAGCTTTCTTT
TRBJ1-3,TRBV7-3,-,-,CASSSPRILSVISGNTIYF,TGTGCCAGCAGCTCCCCTCGAATCTTGAGTGTAATCTCTGGAAACACCATATATTTT
TRBJ1-3,TRBV7-2,-,-,CASSPQARGFSGNTIYF,TGTGCCAGCAGCCCTCAAGCTAGGGGTTTCTCTGGAAACACCATATATTTT